The clone carrying this T cell receptor beta chain showed up just a few times. The antigen is not known. This record comes from a study of T-cell memory formation after mild COVID-19. Study-wide points: Researchers found some responding clones in pre-infection memory, a sign that cross-reactive memory joined.

The CDR3 consists of 16 residues. Germline V gene sequence: CDR1 SGHRS, CDR2 YFSETQ. Losses at the gene ends were 1 base for V and 7 bases for J; bases not matched to a gene: 10. TCRdb called the 5' RACE reads again in MiXCR, with one record for every CDR3 protein. The sample records roughly 480,000 distinct CDR3 sequences, roughly 25% being singletons. The chain combines TRBV5-1 with TRBJ1-4, with 7 bases lining up with TRBD1. The sample was PBMCs or a T cell subset sorted from them (not recorded which). The origin of this receptor is an adult woman who had mild COVID-19 (a few samples of this study predate the infection). Cell type and time point are not known. In DNA, the CDR3 is TGCGCCAGCAGCTTGCAGGGTACAGGGGTCGGTGAAAAACTGTTTTTT. Protein sequence: CASSLQGTGVGEKLFF. The full variable domain, rest sourced from reference TRBV5-1 and TRBJ1-4, is KAGVTQTPRYLIKTRGQQVTLSCSPISGHRSVSWYQQTPGQGLQFLFEYFSETQRNKGNFPGRFSGRQFSNSRSEMNVSTLELGDSALYLCASSLQGTGVGEKLFFGSGTQLSVL.